This entry describes one T cell receptor (beta chain). Antigen: not known. This sample is part of a study of response to subunit inactivated influenza vaccine. TCRdb fed the RT-PCR reads into MiXCR, producing one record per CDR3 protein. The sample has approximately 490,000 distinct CDR3 sequences; 7.2% are singletons. Whole-study results and caveats: Authors suggested each seasonal flu vaccination may recruit only limited numbers of new T cells.

J gave up 4 bases and V 0 bases, and 10 bases lay outside the gene matches. Per germline, CDR1 SGHRS and CDR2 YFSETQ. The CDR3 has 18 residues. Sequences were derived from PBMCs from blood, sampled approximately 25 months after vaccination. The sequence was obtained from a man between 45 and 75 years old who received an inactivated influenza vaccine. The rearrangement links TRBV5-1 to TRBJ2-2; TRBD1 aligns across 9 bases. In DNA form, the CDR3 reads TGCGCCAGCAGCTTGGACCGCTACAGGGGGCGCGCCACCGGGGAGCTGTTTTTT. This codes for CASSLDRYRGRATGELFF.